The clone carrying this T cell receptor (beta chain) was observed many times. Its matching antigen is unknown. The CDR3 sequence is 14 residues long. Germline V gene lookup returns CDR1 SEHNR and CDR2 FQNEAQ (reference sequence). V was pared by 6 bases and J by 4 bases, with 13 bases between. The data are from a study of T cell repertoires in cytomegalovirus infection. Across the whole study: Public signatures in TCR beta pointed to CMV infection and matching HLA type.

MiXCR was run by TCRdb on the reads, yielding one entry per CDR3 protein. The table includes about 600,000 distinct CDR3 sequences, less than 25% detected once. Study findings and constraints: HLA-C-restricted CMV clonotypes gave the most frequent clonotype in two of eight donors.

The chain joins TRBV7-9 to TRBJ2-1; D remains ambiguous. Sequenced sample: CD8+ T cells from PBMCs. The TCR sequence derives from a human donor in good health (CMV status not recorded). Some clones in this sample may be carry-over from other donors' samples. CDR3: CASSSERPYNEQFF. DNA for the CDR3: TGTGCCAGCAGTAGTGAGAGGCCATACAATGAGCAGTTCTTC.